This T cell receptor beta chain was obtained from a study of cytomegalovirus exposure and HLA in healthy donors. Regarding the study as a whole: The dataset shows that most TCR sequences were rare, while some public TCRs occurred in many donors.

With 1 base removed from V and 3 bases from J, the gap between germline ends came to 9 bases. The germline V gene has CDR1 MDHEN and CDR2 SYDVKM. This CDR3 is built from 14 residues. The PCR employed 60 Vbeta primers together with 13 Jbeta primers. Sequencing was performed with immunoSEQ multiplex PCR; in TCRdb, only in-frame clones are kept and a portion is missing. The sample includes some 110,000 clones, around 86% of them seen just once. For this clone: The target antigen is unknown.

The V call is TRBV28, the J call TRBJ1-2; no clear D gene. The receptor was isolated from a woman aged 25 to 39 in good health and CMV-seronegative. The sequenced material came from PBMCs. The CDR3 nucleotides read TGTGCCAGCAGTTTATTACGGGGTTACTATGGCTACACCTTC. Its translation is CASSLLRGYYGYTF.